This TCR beta chain was retrieved from a study of cytomegalovirus exposure and HLA in healthy donors. This CDR3 comprises 12 residues. CDR1 and CDR2 (germline): PRHDT, FYEKMQ (reference sequence). V was shortened by 4 bases and J by 4 bases, with 7 bases between the two germline ends. The PCR contained 60 Vbeta and 13 Jbeta primers. Sequencing was performed with immunoSEQ multiplex PCR; in TCRdb, only in-frame clones are kept and a portion is missing. The sample's table shows roughly 100,000 clones. Sample: PBMCs. The chain uses TRBV13 and TRBJ1-1, with D possibly matching TRBD1 (5 bases). This clonotype originated in a man aged 50 to 60 in good health and CMV-seropositive. CDR3 residues: CASSYRITEAFF. The CDR3 nucleotides read TGTGCCAGCAGCTACAGGATCACTGAAGCTTTCTTT.